This T cell receptor (beta chain) was recovered during a study of T cell responses to AZD1222 COVID-19 vaccine. Findings and limits, study-wide: Most donors were white British, females outnumbered males, and clonal diversity was possibly underestimated.

About this clone: Its matching antigen is unknown.

The method was immunoSEQ multiplex PCR; TCRdb's version includes in-frame clones alone and lacks a portion of them. The sample holds around 130,000 clones, roughly 86% seen once. The CDR3 is 14 residues long. V shed 8 bases, J shed 2 bases, and the junction held 5 bases outside the gene matches. Germline V gene lookup returns CDR1 MNHEY and CDR2 SMNVEV (reference sequence). This chain joins TRBV27 and TRBJ2-7; 11 bases line up with TRBD2. Here the sequenced sample was peripheral blood, taken on day 0 of AZD1222 vaccination. The sequence was collected from an adult in good health. CDR3 coding DNA: TGTGCCAGCCAAACTAGCGGGGGAACCTACGAGCAGTACTTC. Amino acids: CASQTSGGTYEQYF.